Given below is one T cell receptor beta chain in context. This sample stems from a study of control samples from healthy donors and cancer patients. Method: immunoSEQ multiplex PCR; TCRdb's copy keeps in-frame clones and lacks some. The sample holds 150,000 or so clones; roughly 89% are singletons and the top ten take 9.5% to 15%. The source material was blood. This TCR came from a man aged 25-45 years in good health.

CDR3 residues: CASSPQGAGEGGSPLHF. DNA of the CDR3: TGTGCCAGCTCACCACAGGGAGCCGGAGAAGGGGGATCACCCCTCCACTTT. The J gene is TRBJ1-6, the V gene TRBV18, with a possible D match to TRBD1 (6 bases). The V end lost 1 base, the J end lost 10 bases, and 20 bases lay between the germline ends. Germline loops: CDR1 KGHSH, CDR2 LQKENI. The CDR3 runs to 17 residues.